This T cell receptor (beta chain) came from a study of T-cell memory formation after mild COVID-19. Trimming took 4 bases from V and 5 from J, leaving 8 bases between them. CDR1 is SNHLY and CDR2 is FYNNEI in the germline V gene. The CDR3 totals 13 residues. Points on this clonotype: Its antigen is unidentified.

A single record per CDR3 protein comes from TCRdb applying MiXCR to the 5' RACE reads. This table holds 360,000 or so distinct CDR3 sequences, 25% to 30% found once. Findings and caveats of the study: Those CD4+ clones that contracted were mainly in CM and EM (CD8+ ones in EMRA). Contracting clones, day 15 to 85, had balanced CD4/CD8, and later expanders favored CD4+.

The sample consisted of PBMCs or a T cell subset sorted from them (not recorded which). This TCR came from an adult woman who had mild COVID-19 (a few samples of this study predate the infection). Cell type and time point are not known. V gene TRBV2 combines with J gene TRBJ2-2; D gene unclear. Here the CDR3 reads CASSGLQTGELFF. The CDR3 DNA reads TGTGCCAGCAGTGGTCTCCAAACCGGGGAGCTGTTTTTT.